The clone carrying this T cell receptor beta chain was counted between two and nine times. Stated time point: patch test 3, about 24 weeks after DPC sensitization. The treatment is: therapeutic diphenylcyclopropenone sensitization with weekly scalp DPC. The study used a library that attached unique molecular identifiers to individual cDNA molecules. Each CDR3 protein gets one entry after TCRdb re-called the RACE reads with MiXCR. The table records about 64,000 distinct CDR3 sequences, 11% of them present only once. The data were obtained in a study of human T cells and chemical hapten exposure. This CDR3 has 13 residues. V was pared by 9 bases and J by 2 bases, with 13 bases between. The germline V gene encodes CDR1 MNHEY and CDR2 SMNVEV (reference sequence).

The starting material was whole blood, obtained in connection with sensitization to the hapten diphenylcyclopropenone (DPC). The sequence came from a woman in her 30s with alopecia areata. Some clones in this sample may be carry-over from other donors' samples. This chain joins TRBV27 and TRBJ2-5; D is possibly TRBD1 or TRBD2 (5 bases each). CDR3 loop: CASRGLFQETQYF. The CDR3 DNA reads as TGTGCCAGTCGGGGCCTCTTTCAAGAGACCCAGTACTTC.